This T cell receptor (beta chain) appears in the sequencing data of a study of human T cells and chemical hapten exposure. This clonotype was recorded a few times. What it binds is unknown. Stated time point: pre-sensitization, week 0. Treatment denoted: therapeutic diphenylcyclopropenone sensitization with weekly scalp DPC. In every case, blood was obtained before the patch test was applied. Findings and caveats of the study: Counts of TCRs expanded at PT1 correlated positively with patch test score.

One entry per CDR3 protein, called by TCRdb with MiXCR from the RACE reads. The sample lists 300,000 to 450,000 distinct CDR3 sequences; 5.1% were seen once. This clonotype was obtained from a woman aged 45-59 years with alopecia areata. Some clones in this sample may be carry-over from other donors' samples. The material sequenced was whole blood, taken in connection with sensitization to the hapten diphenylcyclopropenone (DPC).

The CDR3, as DNA: TGCAGCCTAGTCGGTTTTTTAACGGGGACAGATCGCACAGATACGCAGTATTTT. Protein sequence: CSLVGFLTGTDRTDTQYF. The chain employs TRBV29-1 and TRBJ2-3; TRBD1 aligns across 7 bases. The CDR3 spans 18 residues. CDR1 is SQVTM, CDR2 ANQGSEA, per germline. Losses at the gene ends were 8 bases for V and 1 base for J; bases not matched to a gene: 21.